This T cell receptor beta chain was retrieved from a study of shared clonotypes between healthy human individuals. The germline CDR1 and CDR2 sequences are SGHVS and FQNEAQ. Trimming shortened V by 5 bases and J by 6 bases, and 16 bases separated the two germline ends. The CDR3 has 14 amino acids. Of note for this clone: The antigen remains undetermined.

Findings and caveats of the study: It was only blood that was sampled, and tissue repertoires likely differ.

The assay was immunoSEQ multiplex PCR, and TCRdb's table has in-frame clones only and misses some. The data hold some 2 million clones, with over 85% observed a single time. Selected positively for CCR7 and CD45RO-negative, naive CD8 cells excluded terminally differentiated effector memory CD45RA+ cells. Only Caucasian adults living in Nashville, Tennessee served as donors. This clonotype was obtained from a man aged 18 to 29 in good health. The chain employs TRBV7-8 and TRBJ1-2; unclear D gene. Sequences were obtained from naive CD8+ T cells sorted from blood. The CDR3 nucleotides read TGTGCCAGCAGCCCAGGTGGGGTTAGCGATGGCTACACCTTC. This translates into CASSPGGVSDGYTF.